The 12 T cell receptor beta chains listed next were all sequenced from one sample in a study of T cells in Graves' hyperthyroidism and ophthalmopathy. Researchers amplified the TCR beta CDR3 regions from RNA transcripts. With the HTBI primer set, the TCR CDR3 went through a first round of RT-PCR. TCRdb reprocessed the multiplex PCR reads via MiXCR and lists one record per CDR3 protein. Among around 690,000 distinct CDR3 sequences listed, around 20% were seen once. The sequencing input was blood. The receptors originated from a man younger than 45 with Graves' ophthalmopathy.

Here the CDR3 DNA reads TGTGCCTGGAGTTCGACTGGAACTTCCACAGATACGCAGTATTTT. As protein: CAWSSTGTSTDTQYF. The chain combines TRBV30 with TRBJ2-3; D gene ambiguous. The CDR3 has 15 residues. Trimming pared 2 bases from V and 2 bases from J, leaving 14 bases between. The germline V gene encodes CDR1 GTSNPN and CDR2 SVGIG (reference sequence).

The chain employs TRBV28 and TRBJ2-7; D unclear. Per the germline V gene, CDR1 is MDHEN and CDR2 is SYDVKM. V was pared by 4 bases and J by 3 bases, with 7 bases between. The CDR3 has 12 residues. The CDR3 sequence is CASSSGRYEQYF. The CDR3 DNA reads as TGTGCCAGCAGTTCGGGCCGCTACGAGCAGTACTTC. The full variable domain, rest sourced from reference TRBV28 and TRBJ2-7, is DVKVTQSSRYLVKRTGEKVFLECVQDMDHENMFWYRQDPGLGLRLIYFSYDVKMKEKGDIPEGYSVSREKKERFSLILESASTNQTSMYLCASSSGRYEQYFGPGTRLTVT.

The V and J genes are TRBV15 and TRBJ2-5; D might be TRBD1 or TRBD2, each matching 5 bases. The CDR3 covers 14 residues. The germline V gene encodes CDR1 LNHNV and CDR2 YYDKDF (reference sequence). V was trimmed by 1 base and J by 1 base, leaving 7 bases between them. The CDR3 nucleotides are TGTGCCACCAGCAGAGGAGGGACCCAAGAGACCCAGTACTTC. Its translation: CATSRGGTQETQYF.

There are a few counts of this clonotype. This CDR3 fails to terminate in the conserved phenylalanine or tryptophan, so it likely reflects a read error. The gene calls are TRBV4-1 and TRBJ2-7, with TRBD1 as a possible D gene (5 bases). Germline V lookup: CDR1 MGHRA, CDR2 YSYEKL. CDR3 size: 14 residues. With 4 bases removed from V and 0 bases from J, the gap between germline ends came to 10 bases. The CDR3 sequence is CASSPRQSSYEQYL. In DNA form, the CDR3 reads TGCGCCAGCAGCCCTCGACAGAGCTCCTACGAGCAGTACCTC.

This clonotype was picked up a small number of times. This chain links TRBV6-1 with TRBJ1-1; D gene unclear. Germline CDR1 is MNHNS and CDR2 is SASEGT. The CDR3 totals 13 residues. Between the trimmed V and J ends, which lost 6 bases and 5 bases, there was a span of 13 bases. CDR3 residues: CASRNDGDTEAFF. For the CDR3, the DNA is TGTGCCAGCAGAAACGATGGTGATACTGAAGCTTTCTTT.

Ten or more counts support this clonotype. This sequence joins TRBV12-3 or TRBV12-4 and TRBJ2-1, with a tentative D call TRBD2 (6 bases). The CDR3 consists of 13 residues. V was cut by 8 bases and J by 7 bases, with 15 bases left in between. The CDR3 sequence: CASREAGFNEQFF. The CDR3 DNA is TGTGCCAGCCGGGAAGCGGGCTTTAATGAGCAGTTCTTC.

For this clonotype: A much more abundant neighbour one base away suggests this may be a read error. The rearrangement uses TRBV11-2 and TRBJ2-3; possible D gene TRBD2, 5 bases. Germline values: CDR1 SGHAT, CDR2 FQNNGV. V lost 5 bases and J lost 0, with 9 bases in between. This CDR3 comprises 14 residues. The CDR3 loop reads CASSPRTSTDTQYF. DNA for the CDR3: TGTGCCAGCAGCCCCCGGACTAGCACAGATACGCAGTATTTT.

The chain employs TRBV20-1 and TRBJ2-1, with D maybe TRBD2 (7 bases). Trimming stripped 3 bases from V and 14 bases from J, with 14 bases between. Per the germline V gene, CDR1 is DFQATT and CDR2 is SNEGSKA (reference sequence). The CDR3 totals 11 residues. Here the CDR3 DNA reads TGCAGTGCTAGCAAGGGGGGGGAGAAGTTCTTC. Encoded protein: CSASKGGEKFF.

This clonotype was picked up a small number of times. The V and J genes are TRBV20-1 and TRBJ2-7; 7 bases fit TRBD1. V shed 7 bases and J 2 bases; nucleotides not matched to a gene: 11. This CDR3 spans 14 amino acids. Germline lookup yields CDR1 DFQATT and CDR2 SNEGSKA (reference sequence). This CDR3 reads CSVRAPTGPYEQYF. The DNA for the CDR3 is TGCAGTGTCAGGGCCCCGACAGGGCCCTACGAGCAGTACTTC.

This clonotype was picked up a small number of times. The chain recombines TRBV20-1 with TRBJ1-1, with TRBD1 identical over 11 bases. Germline V CDR1 and CDR2: DFQATT, SNEGSKA (reference sequence). V lost 2 bases and J lost 4; bases outside the gene matches: 12. This CDR3 has 17 amino acids. CDR3: CSARPRPGQGAPTEAFF. The CDR3 bases are TGCAGTGCTAGACCCCGACCCGGACAGGGGGCGCCCACTGAAGCTTTCTTT.

The chain links TRBV20-1 to TRBJ2-6; a possible D gene is TRBD1 (5 bases). Germline CDR1 is DFQATT and CDR2 is SNEGSKA (reference sequence). The CDR3 is 14 residues long. V lost 5 bases and J 0 bases, leaving 8 bases between the germline ends. The CDR3 DNA follows: TGCAGTGCTCCGGACAACTCTGGGGCCAACGTCCTGACTTTC. This sequence encodes CSAPDNSGANVLTF.

This clonotype was detected a few times. The rearrangement links TRBV5-1 to TRBJ1-1; D may be TRBD1 (5 bases). Germline CDR1 is SGHRS and CDR2 is YFSETQ. V lost 0 bases and J 1 base, leaving 10 bases between the germline ends. The CDR3 loop spans 15 amino acids. The CDR3 sequence is CASSLAAGQNTEAFF. Written as DNA, the CDR3 is TGCGCCAGCAGCTTGGCCGCAGGGCAGAACACTGAAGCTTTCTTT.